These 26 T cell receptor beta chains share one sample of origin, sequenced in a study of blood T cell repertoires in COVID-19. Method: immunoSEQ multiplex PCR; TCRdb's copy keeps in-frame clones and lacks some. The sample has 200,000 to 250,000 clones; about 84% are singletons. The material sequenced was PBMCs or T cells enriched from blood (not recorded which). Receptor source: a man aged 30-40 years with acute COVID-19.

Here the CDR3 reads CASSPRLGSPLHF. CDR3 DNA sequence: TGTGCCAGCAGCCCCCGACTCGGTTCACCCCTCCACTTT. This chain connects TRBV7-2 to TRBJ1-6; D is unresolved. This CDR3 is built from 13 residues. CDR1 is SGHTA, CDR2 FQGNSA, per germline. V lost 5 bases, J lost 9 bases, and 11 bases lay in between. The whole variable domain, filled in from reference TRBV7-2 and TRBJ1-6, reads GAGVSQSPSNKVTEKGKDVELRCDPISGHTALYWYRQSLGQGLEFLIYFQGNSAPDKSGLPSDRFSAERTGGSVSTLTIQRTQQEDSAVYLCASSPRLGSPLHFGNGTRLTVT.

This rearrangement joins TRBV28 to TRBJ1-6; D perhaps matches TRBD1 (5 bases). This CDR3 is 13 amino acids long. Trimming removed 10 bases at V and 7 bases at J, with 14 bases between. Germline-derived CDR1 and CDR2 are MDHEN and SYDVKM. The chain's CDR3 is CATKGPMNSPLHF. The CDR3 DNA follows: TGTGCCACCAAGGGGCCGATGAATTCACCCCTCCACTTT.

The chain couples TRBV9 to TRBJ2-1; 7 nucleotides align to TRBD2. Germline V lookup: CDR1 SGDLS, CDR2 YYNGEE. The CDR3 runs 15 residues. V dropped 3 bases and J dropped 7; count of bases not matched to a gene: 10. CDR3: CASSARTAGVNEQFF. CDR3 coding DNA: TGTGCCAGCAGCGCGAGGACGGCGGGGGTAAATGAGCAGTTCTTC.

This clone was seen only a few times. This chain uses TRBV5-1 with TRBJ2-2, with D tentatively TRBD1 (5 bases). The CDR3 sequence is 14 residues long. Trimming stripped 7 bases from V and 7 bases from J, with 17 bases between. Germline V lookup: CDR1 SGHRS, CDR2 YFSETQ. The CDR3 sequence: CASADMGLHGELFF. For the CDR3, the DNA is TGCGCCAGCGCTGATATGGGGCTACACGGGGAGCTGTTTTTT.

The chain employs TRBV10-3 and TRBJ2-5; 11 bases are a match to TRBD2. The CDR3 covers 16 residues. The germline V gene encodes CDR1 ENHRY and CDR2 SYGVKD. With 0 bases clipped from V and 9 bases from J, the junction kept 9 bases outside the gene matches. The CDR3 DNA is TGTGCCATCAGTGAGTCGACACTAGCGGGGGCCTGGGCCCAGTACTTC. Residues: CAISESTLAGAWAQYF.

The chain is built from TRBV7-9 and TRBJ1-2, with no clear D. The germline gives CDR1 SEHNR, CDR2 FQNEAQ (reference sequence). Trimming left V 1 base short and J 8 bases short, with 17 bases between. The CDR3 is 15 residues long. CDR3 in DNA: TGTGCCAGCAGCTTAGGTCCGGGAGCTTTGGGCGGCTACACCTTC. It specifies CASSLGPGALGGYTF.

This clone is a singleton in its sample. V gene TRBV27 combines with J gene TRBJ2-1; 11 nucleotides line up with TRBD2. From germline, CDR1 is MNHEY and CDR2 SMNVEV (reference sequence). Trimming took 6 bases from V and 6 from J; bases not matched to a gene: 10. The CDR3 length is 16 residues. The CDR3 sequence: CASREGSGGAVNEQFF. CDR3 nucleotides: TGTGCCAGCAGGGAAGGTAGCGGGGGGGCTGTCAATGAGCAGTTCTTC.

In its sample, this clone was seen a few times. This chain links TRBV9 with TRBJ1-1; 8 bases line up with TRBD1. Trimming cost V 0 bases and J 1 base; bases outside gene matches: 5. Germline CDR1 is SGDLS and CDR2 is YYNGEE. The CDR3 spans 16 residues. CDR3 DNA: TGTGCCAGCAGCGTAGCACAGGGGGGGGCGAACACTGAAGCTTTCTTT. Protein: CASSVAQGGANTEAFF.

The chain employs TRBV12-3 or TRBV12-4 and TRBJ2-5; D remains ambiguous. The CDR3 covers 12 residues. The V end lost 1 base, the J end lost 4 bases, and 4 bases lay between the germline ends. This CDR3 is CASSLGRETQYF. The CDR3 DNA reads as TGTGCCAGCAGTTTAGGGAGAGAGACCCAGTACTTC.

For the CDR3, the DNA is TGCGCCAGCAGGCGTGGCCAGGAAAACGAAAAACTGTTTTTT. Protein product: CASRRGQENEKLFF. The chain uses TRBV5-1 and TRBJ1-4; D is unresolved. Germline V gene lookup returns CDR1 SGHRS and CDR2 YFSETQ. The V end was cut by 5 bases, the J end by 8 bases, with 16 bases between. CDR3 length equals 14 residues.

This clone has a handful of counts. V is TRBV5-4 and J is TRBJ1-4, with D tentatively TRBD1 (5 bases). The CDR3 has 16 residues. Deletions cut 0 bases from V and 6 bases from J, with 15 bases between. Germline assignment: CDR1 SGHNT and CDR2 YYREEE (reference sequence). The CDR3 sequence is CASSLGSRSGDEKLFF. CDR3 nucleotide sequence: TGTGCCAGCAGCTTGGGAAGTAGGTCGGGGGATGAAAAACTGTTTTTT. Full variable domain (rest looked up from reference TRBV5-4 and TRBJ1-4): ETGVTQSPTHLIKTRGQQVTLRCSSQSGHNTVSWYQQALGQGPQFIFQYYREEENGRGNFPPRFSGLQFPNYSSELNVNALELDDSALYLCASSLGSRSGDEKLFFGSGTQLSVL.

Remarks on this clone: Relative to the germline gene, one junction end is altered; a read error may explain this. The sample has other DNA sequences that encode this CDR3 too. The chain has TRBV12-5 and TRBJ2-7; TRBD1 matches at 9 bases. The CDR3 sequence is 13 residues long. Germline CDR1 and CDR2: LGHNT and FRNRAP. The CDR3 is CASGLDRGYEQYF. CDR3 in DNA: TGTGCTAGTGGCTTGGACAGGGGCTACGAGCAGTACTTC. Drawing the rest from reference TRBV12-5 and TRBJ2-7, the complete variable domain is DARVTQTPRHKVTEMGQEVTMRCQPILGHNTVFWYRQTMMQGLELLAYFRNRAPLDDSGMPKDRFSAEMPDATLATLKIQPSEPRDSAVYFCASGLDRGYEQYFGPGTRLTVT.

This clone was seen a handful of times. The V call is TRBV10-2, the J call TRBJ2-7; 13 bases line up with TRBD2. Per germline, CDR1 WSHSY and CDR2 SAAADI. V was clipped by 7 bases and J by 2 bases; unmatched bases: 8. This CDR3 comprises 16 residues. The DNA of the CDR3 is TGCGCCAGCACCGGTTACGGGACTAGCGGGGCCTACGAGCAGTACTTC. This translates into CASTGYGTSGAYEQYF.

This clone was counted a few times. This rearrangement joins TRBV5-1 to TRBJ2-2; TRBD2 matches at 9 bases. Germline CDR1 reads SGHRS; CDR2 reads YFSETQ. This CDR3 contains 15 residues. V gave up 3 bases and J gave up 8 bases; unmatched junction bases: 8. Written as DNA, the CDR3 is TGCGCCAGCAGCTCCAGGACTAGCGTGGGTGGGGAGCTGTTTTTT. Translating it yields CASSSRTSVGGELFF.

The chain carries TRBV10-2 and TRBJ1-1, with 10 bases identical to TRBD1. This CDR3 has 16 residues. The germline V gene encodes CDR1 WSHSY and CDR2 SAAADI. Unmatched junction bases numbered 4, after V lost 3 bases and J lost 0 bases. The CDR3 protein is CASSERDRGLNTEAFF. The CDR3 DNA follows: TGCGCCAGCAGTGAACGAGACAGGGGGCTGAACACTGAAGCTTTCTTT.

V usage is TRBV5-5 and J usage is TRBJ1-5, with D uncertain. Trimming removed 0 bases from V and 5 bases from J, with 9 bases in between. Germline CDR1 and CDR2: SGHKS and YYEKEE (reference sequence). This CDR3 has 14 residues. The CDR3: CASSLAPSDQPQHF. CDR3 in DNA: TGTGCCAGCAGCTTGGCGCCGAGCGATCAGCCCCAGCATTTT.

Here the CDR3 reads CASGNYRGSYEQYF. The CDR3 DNA reads TGTGCCAGCGGCAATTACAGGGGATCCTACGAGCAGTACTTC. This chain uses TRBV6-6 with TRBJ2-7, with 7 bases that match TRBD1. V gave up 8 bases and J gave up 1 base; unmatched junction bases: 8. CDR1 and CDR2 from the germline V gene are MNHNY and SVGAGI (reference sequence). The CDR3 is 14 amino acids.

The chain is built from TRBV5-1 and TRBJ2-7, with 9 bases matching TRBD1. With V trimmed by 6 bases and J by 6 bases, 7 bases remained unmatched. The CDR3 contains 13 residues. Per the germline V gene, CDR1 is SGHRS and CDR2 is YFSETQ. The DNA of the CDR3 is TGCGCCAGCACCGGGACAGGGTATTCCGAGCAGTACTTC. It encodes CASTGTGYSEQYF.

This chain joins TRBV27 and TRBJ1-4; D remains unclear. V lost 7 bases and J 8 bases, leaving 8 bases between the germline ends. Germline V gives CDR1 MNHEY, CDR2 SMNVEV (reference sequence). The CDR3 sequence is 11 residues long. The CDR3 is CASNRAEKLFF. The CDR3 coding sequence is TGTGCCAGCAATAGAGCCGAAAAACTGTTTTTT.

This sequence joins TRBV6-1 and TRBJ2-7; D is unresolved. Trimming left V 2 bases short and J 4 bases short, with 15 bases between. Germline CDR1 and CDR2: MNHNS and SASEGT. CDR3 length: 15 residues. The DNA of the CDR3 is TGTGCCAGCAGTGAATTTGTCGGCTCGACTTACGAGCAGTACTTC. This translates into CASSEFVGSTYEQYF.

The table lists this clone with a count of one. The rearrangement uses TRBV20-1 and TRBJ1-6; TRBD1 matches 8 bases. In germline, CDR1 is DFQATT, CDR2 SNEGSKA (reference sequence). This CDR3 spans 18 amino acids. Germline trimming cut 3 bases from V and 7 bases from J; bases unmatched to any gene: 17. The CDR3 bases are TGCAGTGCTAGTATCGGCCAGGGGGCGAATTATAGGAATTCACCCCTCCACTTT. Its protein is CSASIGQGANYRNSPLHF.

In DNA, the CDR3 is TGTGCCAGCAGCTTAGATGTACAGATCGACACAGATACGCAGTATTTT. Its protein product is CASSLDVQIDTDTQYF. This chain connects TRBV7-2 to TRBJ2-3; D gene ambiguous. Trimming took off 1 base at V and 2 bases at J, with 13 bases between the two ends. The CDR3 is 16 amino acids. The germline gives CDR1 SGHTA, CDR2 FQGNSA.

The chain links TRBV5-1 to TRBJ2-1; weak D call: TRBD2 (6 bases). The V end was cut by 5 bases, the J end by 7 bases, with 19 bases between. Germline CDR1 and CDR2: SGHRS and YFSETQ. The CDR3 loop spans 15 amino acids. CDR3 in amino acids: CASSLEGTGLNEQFF. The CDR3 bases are TGCGCCAGCAGTCTGGAGGGTACGGGGCTAAATGAGCAGTTCTTC.

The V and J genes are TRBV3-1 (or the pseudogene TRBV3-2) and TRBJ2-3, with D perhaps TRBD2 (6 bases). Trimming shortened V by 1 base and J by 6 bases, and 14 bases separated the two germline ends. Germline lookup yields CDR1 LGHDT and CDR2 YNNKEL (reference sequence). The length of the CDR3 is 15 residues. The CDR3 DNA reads TGTGCCAGCAGCCAAGGCGGGGACCCGGGGGATACGCAGTATTTT. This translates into CASSQGGDPGDTQYF.

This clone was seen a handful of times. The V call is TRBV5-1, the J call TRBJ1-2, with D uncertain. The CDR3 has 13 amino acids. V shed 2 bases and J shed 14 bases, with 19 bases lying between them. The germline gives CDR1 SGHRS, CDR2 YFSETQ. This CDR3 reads CASSFDTLDGGTF. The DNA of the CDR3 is TGCGCCAGCAGCTTTGACACACTCGATGGAGGGACCTTC.

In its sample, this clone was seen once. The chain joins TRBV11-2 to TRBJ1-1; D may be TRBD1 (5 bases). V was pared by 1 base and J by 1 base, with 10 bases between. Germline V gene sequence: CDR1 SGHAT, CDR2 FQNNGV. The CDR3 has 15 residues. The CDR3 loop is CASSLGRVGNTEAFF. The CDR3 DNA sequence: TGTGCCAGCAGCTTAGGCAGGGTCGGGAACACTGAAGCTTTCTTT.